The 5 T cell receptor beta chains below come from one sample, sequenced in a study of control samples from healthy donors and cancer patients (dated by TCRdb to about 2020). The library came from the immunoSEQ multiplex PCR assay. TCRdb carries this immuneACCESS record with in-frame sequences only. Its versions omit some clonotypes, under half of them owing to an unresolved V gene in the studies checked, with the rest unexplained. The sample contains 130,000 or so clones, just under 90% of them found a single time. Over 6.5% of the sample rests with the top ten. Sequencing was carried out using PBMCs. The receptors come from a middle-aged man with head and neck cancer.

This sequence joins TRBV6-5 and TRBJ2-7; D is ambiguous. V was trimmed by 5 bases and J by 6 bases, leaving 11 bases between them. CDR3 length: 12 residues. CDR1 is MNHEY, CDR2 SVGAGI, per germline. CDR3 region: CASSPSGAEQYF. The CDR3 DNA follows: TGTGCCAGCAGTCCGTCAGGTGCCGAGCAGTACTTC.

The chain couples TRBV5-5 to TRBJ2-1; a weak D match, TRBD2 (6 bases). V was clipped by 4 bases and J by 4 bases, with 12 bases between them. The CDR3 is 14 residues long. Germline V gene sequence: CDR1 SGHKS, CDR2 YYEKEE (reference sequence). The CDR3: CASSVSGDYNEQFF. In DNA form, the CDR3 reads TGTGCCAGCAGCGTTAGCGGAGATTACAATGAGCAGTTCTTC.

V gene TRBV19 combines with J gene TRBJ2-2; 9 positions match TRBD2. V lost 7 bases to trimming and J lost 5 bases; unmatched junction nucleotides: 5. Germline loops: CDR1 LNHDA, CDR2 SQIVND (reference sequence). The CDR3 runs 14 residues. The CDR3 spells CASKVRGGTGELFF. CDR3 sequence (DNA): TGTGCCAGTAAAGTGCGGGGGGGGACCGGGGAGCTGTTTTTT.

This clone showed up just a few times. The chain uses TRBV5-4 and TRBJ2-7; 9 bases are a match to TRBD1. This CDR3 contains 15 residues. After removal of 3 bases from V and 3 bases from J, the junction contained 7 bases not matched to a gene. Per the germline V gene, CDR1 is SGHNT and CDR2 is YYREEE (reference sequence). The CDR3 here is CASSSPPGQGYEQYF. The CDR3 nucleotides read TGTGCCAGCAGCTCACCGCCGGGACAGGGCTACGAGCAGTACTTC.

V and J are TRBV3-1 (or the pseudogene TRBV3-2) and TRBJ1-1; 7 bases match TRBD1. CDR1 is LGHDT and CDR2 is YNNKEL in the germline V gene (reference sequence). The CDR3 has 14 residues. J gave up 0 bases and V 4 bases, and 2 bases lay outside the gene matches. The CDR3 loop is CASSLDRMNTEAFF. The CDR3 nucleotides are TGTGCCAGCAGCCTGGACAGGATGAACACTGAAGCTTTCTTT.